These T cell receptor gamma chains were read from a single sample in a study of Vδ1+ human thymocytes. TCRdb fed the multiplex PCR reads into CATT to redo clone calling. This table holds about 27,000 gamma-chain clones, more than 15% found once. Sequenced input: Vdelta1+ gamma-delta thymocytes from the thymus. The source of these receptors is a boy less than two years old who had congenital heart surgery. Each CDR3 is given with its conserved first and last residue.

len: 12; v_gene: TRGV8; CDR3aa: CATWDLYYKKLF
len: 14; v_gene: TRGV9; CDR3aa: CALWECANYYKKLF
len: 13; v_gene: TRGV4; CDR3aa: CATWEFDYYKKLF
len: 13; v_gene: TRGV9; CDR3aa: CALWELEKYKKLF
len: 14; v_gene: TRGV2; CDR3aa: CATWDAANYYKKLF
len: 14; v_gene: TRGV9; CDR3aa: CALWGGTTGWFKIF
len: 15; v_gene: TRGV9; CDR3aa: CALWCSYTTGWFKIF
len: 18; v_gene: TRGV9; CDR3aa: CALWEVKWEREYYYKKLF
len: 15; v_gene: TRGV3; CDR3aa: CATWDSPLSNWIKTF
len: 15; v_gene: TRGV2; CDR3aa: CATWDPKGGYYKKLF
len: 15; v_gene: TRGV2; CDR3aa: CATWDANSPYYKKLF
len: 15; v_gene: TRGV4; CDR3aa: CATWDGPGDYYKKLF
len: 10; v_gene: TRGV9; CDR3aa: CALWESGKLF
len: 12; v_gene: TRGV8; CDR3aa: CATWDRRSIKTF
len: 14; v_gene: TRGV9; CDR3aa: CALWDEDYYYKKLF
len: 12; v_gene: TRGV8; CDR3aa: CATWAYYYKKLF
len: 14; v_gene: TRGV9; CDR3aa: CALWEGRNYYKKLF
len: 15; v_gene: TRGV3; CDR3aa: CATWDRLMSYYKKLF
len: 14; v_gene: TRGV8; CDR3aa: CATWDSHLYYKKLF
len: 13; v_gene: TRGV4; CDR3aa: CATWDSGYYKKLF
len: 11; v_gene: TRGV4; CDR3aa: CATWTRYKKLF
len: 15; v_gene: TRGV5; CDR3aa: CATWDRRPTGWFKIF
len: 12; v_gene: TRGV5; CDR3aa: CATWDIGYKKLF
len: 12; v_gene: TRGV3; CDR3aa: CATWDSTGIKTF
len: 17; v_gene: TRGV9; CDR3aa: CTLWEVQLGLGKKIKVF
len: 13; v_gene: TRGV3; CDR3aa: CATWDRLRYKKLF
len: 13; v_gene: TRGV9; CDR3aa: CALWESYYYKKLF
len: 14; v_gene: TRGV4; CDR3aa: CAAWDDPLYYKKLF
len: 14; v_gene: TRGV5; CDR3aa: CATWDRLRGYKKLF
len: 13; v_gene: TRGV4; CDR3aa: CATWDGPWYKKLF
len: 12; v_gene: TRGV5; CDR3aa: CATWDIAWRKLF
len: 15; v_gene: TRGV8; CDR3aa: CATWDHPTGYYKKLF
len: 16; v_gene: TRGV3; CDR3aa: CATWDRRITTGWFKIF
len: 15; v_gene: TRGV5; CDR3aa: CATWDVRSNYYKKLF
len: 12; v_gene: TRGV9; CDR3aa: CALWERYYKKLF
len: 14; v_gene: TRGV4; CDR3aa: CATWDGQNYYKKLF
len: 11; v_gene: TRGV2; CDR3aa: CATWDANKKLF
len: 14; v_gene: TRGV9; CDR3aa: CALWEVRFYYKKLF
len: 13; v_gene: TRGV5; CDR3aa: CATWDRVYYKKLF
len: 13; v_gene: TRGV9; CDR3aa: CALWERCLDKKLF
len: 12; v_gene: TRGV9; CDR3aa: CALWEVRYKKLF
len: 14; v_gene: TRGV2; CDR3aa: CATWEIPNYYKKLF
len: 15; v_gene: TRGV2; CDR3aa: CATWDGPFDYYKKLF
len: 17; v_gene: TRGV9; CDR3aa: CALWEVDQELGKKIKVF
len: 15; v_gene: TRGV8; CDR3aa: CATWDSRRYSYKKLF
len: 12; v_gene: TRGV8; CDR3aa: CATWDSCYKKLF
len: 14; v_gene: TRGV8; CDR3aa: CATWDIYSRDKKLF
len: 13; v_gene: TRGV9; CDR3aa: CALWVEIYYKKLF
len: 14; v_gene: TRGV3; CDR3aa: CATWDRPHYYKKLF
len: 14; v_gene: TRGV3; CDR3aa: CATWDGRLGYKKLF
len: 13; v_gene: TRGV2; CDR3aa: CATWDAPFYKKLF
len: 16; v_gene: TRGV9; CDR3aa: CALWEVHYPPYYKKLF
len: 16; v_gene: TRGV5; CDR3aa: CATWDKKYSSDWIKTF